This T cell receptor (beta chain) came from a study of control samples from healthy donors and cancer patients. The germline V gene encodes CDR1 SGHTA and CDR2 FQGNSA. CDR3 size: 13 residues. V gave up 5 bases and J gave up 2 bases, with 8 bases separating them. The repertoire was sequenced with immunoSEQ multiplex PCR; TCRdb's copy has only in-frame clones and lacks some. The sample records 15,000 to 20,000 clones, about 82% being singletons. This TCR was sampled from a woman in her 70s with colorectal cancer. V usage is TRBV7-2 and J usage is TRBJ2-3; no definite D call. The source material was PBMCs. CDR3 sequence: CASSPSVTDTQYF. The CDR3 nucleotides are TGTGCCAGCAGCCCGTCAGTCACAGATACGCAGTATTTT.